This T cell receptor (beta chain) comes out of a study of blood T cell repertoires in COVID-19 (dated by TCRdb to about 2020). About the full investigation: The collaborator samples originated in the United States, Italy and Spain and spanned the acute and convalescent phases of COVID-19. Samples were obtained from the ongoing ImmuneRACE study (first 160 participants) and from roughly 1,300 subjects provided by 6 global collaborators. Subjects who had been exposed to COVID-19, were actively infected with it, or had recovered from it provided the deeply sampled blood TCRbeta repertoires that made up the dataset. The repertoires were made available in a free public database intended to serve as a resource for research on the immune response to SARS-CoV-2. A de-identified subject ID, COVID-19 status, age in years and sex were almost always included in the sample metadata. The material from the prospective study consisted of cDNA or gDNA derived from T cells, B-cell-depleted T cells, or PBMCs. Where HLA class I and class II types were available, the types were taken from metadata supplied by the sample provider, not from assay-based typing. Study-level results and caveats: The quantity of clinical and demographic metadata differed by source and by participant and was supplied without curation.

The immunoSEQ Assay, a bias-controlled multiplex PCR, was used to amplify TCRbeta CDR3 regions from genomic DNA. The authors' analysis ran thus. The number of nucleated cells in each sample was estimated by amplification of reference gene primers within the assay. To quantify the absolute abundance of each unique TCRbeta CDR3 rearrangement, sequence reads were collapsed and filtered. Productive Simpson clonality was computed per sample as the square root of Simpson's diversity index over productive rearrangements. TCRdb provides this immuneACCESS table in a form limited to in-frame rearrangements. Some clones are lacking; in checked studies, under half of them reflect an unresolved V gene, and why the rest are absent is not known. V, J and clone size reflect that table, while D and trimming were determined from the DNA. The sample table contains 100,000 or so clones; only one count was recorded for approximately 81% of them. The ten top clones hold around 1.9% of the sample.

The collaborating institutions used their own protocols to collect whole blood in K2EDTA tubes. For TCRbeta analysis, collaborators shipped samples in one of three forms: frozen whole blood, isolated PBMCs, or DNA extracted from either of those sample types. The CDR3 holds 17 amino acids from the cysteine to the phenylalanine. Only the CDR3 DNA stays, 51 bases, in frame from base 1. Looking up the germline V gene (reference sequence) yields CDR1 SEHNR and CDR2 FQNEAQ. V sheds 1 base and J sheds 2 bases, leaving 17 bases between their ends. Concerning this clone: This receptor's antigen is unknown. No much larger clone is present one base from it, and per-base qualities are unavailable.

The source material was peripheral blood. The receptor was derived from a woman between 70 and 85 years old with active or convalescent COVID-19. The rearranged chain carries TRBV7-9 and TRBJ1-2; the D gene is possibly TRBD1, with 6 bases matching. The CDR3 sequence is CASSLDQGMMGNYGYTF. In nucleotide form, the sequence is TGTGCCAGCAGCTTAGATCAGGGGATGATGGGGAACTATGGCTACACCTTC.